This TCR beta chain was sequenced in a study of early T cells in non-severe SARS-CoV-2 infection. At the level of the study: Chains were unpaired, as sequencing was done on bulk RNA from unsorted whole blood.

For this clonotype: No antigen is known for it.

There are 14 residues in the CDR3. Per germline, CDR1 SGHAT and CDR2 FQNNGV. Losses at the gene ends were 3 bases for V and 7 bases for J; bases not matched to a gene: 6. General study points: Anti-spike CD8 responses were favored in VDJdb matching, and private and CD4 specificities were missed.

cDNA molecules, individually, were tagged with unique molecular identifiers. TCRdb called the 5' RACE reads again in MiXCR, with one record for every CDR3 protein. This sample carries around 26,000 distinct CDR3 sequences, 5% to 6.5% of them seen once, and the ten largest clones take 4%. Input material: whole blood. The source is an adult who was a healthcare worker with PCR-confirmed SARS-CoV-2 infection or an uninfected control (not recorded which). The chain uses TRBV11-2 and TRBJ2-7, with 10 bases fitting TRBD1. In DNA form, the CDR3 reads TGTGCCAGCAGCTTCGACAGGGGGCTATGGGAGCAGTACTTC. This gives the protein CASSFDRGLWEQYF.